This TCR beta chain was profiled in a study of blood T cell repertoires in COVID-19. Germline assignment: CDR1 MGHRA and CDR2 YSYEKL. V was trimmed by 1 base and J by 6 bases, leaving 8 bases between them. The CDR3 is made up of 13 amino acids. Measured with immunoSEQ multiplex PCR; TCRdb has only the in-frame clones, and not every one. The repertoire has approximately 200,000 clones, 82% of them found once; the top ten carry about 6.9%. The source material was peripheral blood. This receptor was obtained from a human donor with acute or convalescent COVID-19. The donor label of this sample is uncertain. The chain has TRBV4-1 and TRBJ2-3; TRBD2 is a possible D gene (6 bases). CDR3 DNA: TGCGCCAGCAGCCAAGTTGCGGGGGATACGCAGTATTTT. Protein product: CASSQVAGDTQYF.